A single sample is the source of the 27 T cell receptor beta chains below, sequenced in a study of cytomegalovirus exposure and HLA in healthy donors. This PCR relied on a set of 60 Vbeta primers and 13 Jbeta primers. Profiled with immunoSEQ multiplex PCR; TCRdb holds only in-frame clones, not every one. The sample lists around 99,000 clones; about 84% were seen once. The material sequenced was PBMCs. The origin of the receptors is a man aged 25-45 years in good health and CMV-seronegative.

The chain carries TRBV28 and TRBJ2-7, with 7 bases fitting TRBD2. V trimming: 4 bases; J trimming: 0 bases; junction bases outside the gene matches: 6. This CDR3 has 15 residues. The V gene's germline CDR1 is MDHEN and CDR2 SYDVKM. CDR3 nucleotides: TGTGCCAGCAGTTCGCCGCTAGCGGACTCCTACGAGCAGTACTTC. Protein product: CASSSPLADSYEQYF.

V and J are TRBV30 and TRBJ2-3; the D gene is possibly TRBD2 (6 bases). CDR3 size: 13 residues. Germline V gives CDR1 GTSNPN, CDR2 SVGIG (reference sequence). The V gene lost 2 bases and the J gene lost 3 bases, with 9 bases spanning the gap. CDR3 amino acids: CAWSLRDTDTQYF. CDR3 coding DNA: TGTGCCTGGAGTCTGCGGGATACAGATACGCAGTATTTT.

Written as DNA, the CDR3 is TGCAGTGCTCTATACACAGATACGCAGTATTTT. This sequence encodes CSALYTDTQYF. This rearrangement joins TRBV20-1 to TRBJ2-3; no clear D. CDR1 is DFQATT, CDR2 SNEGSKA, per germline (reference sequence). V gave up 5 bases and J gave up 2 bases, with 5 bases separating them. The CDR3 has 11 residues.

The chain uses TRBV28 and TRBJ1-2, with 10 bases matching TRBD1. V gave up 2 bases and J gave up 8 bases; unmatched junction bases: 8. Germline V CDR1 and CDR2: MDHEN, SYDVKM. The CDR3 sequence is 15 residues long. CDR3: CASSLNGGQGRGYTF. The CDR3, as DNA: TGTGCCAGCAGTTTAAATGGGGGACAGGGGAGGGGCTACACCTTC.

Notes on this clone: The germline gene is not matched at one end of the junction; a read error may be the cause. This chain connects TRBV5-1 to TRBJ1-2, with D tentatively TRBD1 (6 bases). In germline, CDR1 is SGHRS, CDR2 YFSETQ. This CDR3 comprises 14 residues. CDR3 region: CASGFPHTGNGYTF. In nucleotides, the CDR3 is TGCGCCAGCGGCTTCCCCCATACAGGGAATGGCTACACCTTC.

This clone occurred once. This chain connects TRBV2 to TRBJ2-5, with TRBD2 matching over 14 bases. The CDR3 loop spans 16 amino acids. V lost 6 bases and J lost 5; bases outside the gene matches: 8. The germline V gene has CDR1 SNHLY and CDR2 FYNNEI. The CDR3 region is CASSPGLAGGGETQYF. The CDR3 DNA sequence: TGTGCCAGCAGCCCAGGACTAGCGGGGGGCGGGGAGACCCAGTACTTC.

This clone was seen a handful of times. The chain couples TRBV6-5 to TRBJ2-1; 8 bases agree with TRBD2. The CDR3 contains 13 residues. V was pared by 6 bases and J by 3 bases, with 1 base of the junction left unmatched. Germline V CDR1 and CDR2: MNHEY, SVGAGI. CDR3 sequence reads: CASSGGVYNEQFF. The CDR3 DNA reads TGTGCCAGCAGCGGGGGGGTCTACAATGAGCAGTTCTTC.

This sequence joins TRBV9 and TRBJ2-1; TRBD2 aligns across 12 bases. J was trimmed by 8 bases and V by 2 bases; bases with no gene match: 8. Germline assignment: CDR1 SGDLS and CDR2 YYNGEE. The CDR3 runs to 16 residues. The CDR3 reads CASSVPGLAGVDEQFF. DNA of the CDR3: TGTGCCAGCAGCGTCCCGGGACTAGCGGGTGTAGATGAGCAGTTCTTC.

The gene calls are TRBV28 and TRBJ1-1; D gene ambiguous. The germline V gene encodes CDR1 MDHEN and CDR2 SYDVKM. The CDR3 consists of 14 residues. V gave up 6 bases and J gave up 9 bases, with 20 bases separating them. CDR3 coding DNA: TGTGCCAGCAGACTCGATTCGACTGTGTCTAAAGCTTTCTTT. Amino acid sequence: CASRLDSTVSKAFF. The whole variable domain, filled in from reference TRBV28 and TRBJ1-1, reads DVKVTQSSRYLVKRTGEKVFLECVQDMDHENMFWYRQDPGLGLRLIYFSYDVKMKEKGDIPEGYSVSREKKERFSLILESASTNQTSMYLCASRLDSTVSKAFFGQGTRLTVV.

The rearrangement links TRBV4-1 to TRBJ2-1, with TRBD1 as a possible D gene (6 bases). Per the germline V gene, CDR1 is MGHRA and CDR2 is YSYEKL. V lost 0 bases, J lost 3 bases, and 9 bases lay in between. This CDR3 has 15 amino acids. CDR3 nucleotide sequence: TGCGCCAGCAGCCAAGAAGAGGGGGACTACAATGAGCAGTTCTTC. Translating it yields CASSQEEGDYNEQFF.

The chain uses TRBV11-2 and TRBJ1-4; D is perhaps TRBD1 (6 bases). Germline CDR1 reads SGHAT; CDR2 reads FQNNGV. The CDR3 covers 14 residues. Trimming cost V 6 bases and J 8 bases, with 16 bases left between them. CDR3 sequence (DNA): TGTGCCAGCAGTCCTGGCAGGGGTTGGGAAAAACTGTTTTTT. As protein: CASSPGRGWEKLFF. Based on the CDR3 plus reference TRBV11-2 and TRBJ1-4, the full variable domain is EAGVAQSPRYKIIEKRQSVAFWCNPISGHATLYWYQQILGQGPKLLIQFQNNGVVDDSQLPKDRFSAERLKGVDSTLKIQPAKLEDSAVYLCASSPGRGWEKLFFGSGTQLSVL.

The gene calls are TRBV5-6 and TRBJ2-7, with D unclear. V lost 0 bases, J lost 2 bases, and 9 bases lay in between. CDR1 and CDR2 (germline): SGHDT, YYEEEE. The CDR3 contains 14 residues. Written as DNA, the CDR3 is TGTGCCAGCAGCTTGGTACGGTTTCCCTACGAGCAGTACTTC. Its protein product is CASSLVRFPYEQYF.

The V and J genes are TRBV27 and TRBJ2-7; 10 bases line up with TRBD1. The V gene end was trimmed by 6 bases and the J gene end by 5 bases; junction bases not matched to a gene: 7. The CDR3 sequence is 14 residues long. Germline CDR1 and CDR2: MNHEY and SMNVEV (reference sequence). The CDR3 loop is CASRRQGAIDEQYF. The CDR3 DNA follows: TGTGCCAGCAGACGACAGGGGGCTATAGACGAGCAGTACTTC.

The rearrangement links TRBV7-2 to TRBJ1-2; TRBD1 matches 8 bases. Germline values: CDR1 SGHTA, CDR2 FQGNSA. The CDR3 contains 15 residues. Trimming removed 5 bases from V and 7 bases from J; junction bases left unmatched: 12. CDR3 nucleotides: TGTGCCAGCAGCCCGCAGACAGGGGCTGGTTTTGGCTACACCTTC. As protein: CASSPQTGAGFGYTF.

The chain links TRBV5-1 to TRBJ1-1; D perhaps matches TRBD1 (6 bases). This CDR3 is 16 amino acids long. V lost 4 bases and J 4 bases, leaving 20 bases between the germline ends. In germline, CDR1 is SGHRS, CDR2 YFSETQ. CDR3 sequence (DNA): TGCGCCAGCAGCGGGAATTCAGGGGAAGAGGGCACTGAAGCTTTCTTT. Encoded protein: CASSGNSGEEGTEAFF.

The chain carries TRBV6-5 and TRBJ1-2; TRBD1 aligns across 9 bases. The junction had 4 bases not matched to a gene; V was cut back by 6 bases and J by 8 bases. The CDR3 loop spans 12 amino acids. Germline V gene sequence: CDR1 MNHEY, CDR2 SVGAGI. CDR3 in amino acids: CASRQGAVGYTF. As DNA, the CDR3 is TGTGCCAGCAGACAGGGGGCGGTCGGCTACACCTTC.

This chain joins TRBV7-2 and TRBJ2-3; a weak D match, TRBD2 (6 bases). The CDR3 spans 15 residues. In germline, CDR1 is SGHTA, CDR2 FQGNSA. With 8 bases removed from V and 3 bases from J, the gap between germline ends came to 18 bases. The CDR3 coding sequence is TGTGCCAGCTCAACCTACGGTGGGGGGACAGATACGCAGTATTTT. The encoded protein is CASSTYGGGTDTQYF.

This rearrangement joins TRBV19 to TRBJ1-3, with D possibly TRBD1 on 5 matching bases. V was cut by 4 bases and J by 0 bases, with 10 bases left in between. Germline values: CDR1 LNHDA, CDR2 SQIVND (reference sequence). This CDR3 is built from 15 residues. The CDR3 is CASSTYRLSGNTIYF. CDR3 coding DNA: TGTGCCAGTAGTACCTACAGGCTCTCTGGAAACACCATATATTTT.

The table lists this clone with a few counts. The gene calls are TRBV6-6 and TRBJ1-1; D is unclear. This CDR3 is built from 12 residues. Trimming stripped 5 bases from V and 4 bases from J, with 8 bases between. CDR1 and CDR2 (germline): MNHNY, SVGAGI (reference sequence). CDR3 region: CASSNPGTEAFF. CDR3 nucleotides: TGTGCCAGCAGTAACCCGGGCACTGAAGCTTTCTTT.

The CDR3 region is CASSPGGGRPDYGYTF. The DNA for the CDR3 is TGTGCCAGCAGCCCGGGCGGGGGGCGACCTGACTATGGCTACACCTTC. The rearrangement links TRBV5-4 to TRBJ1-2, with D perhaps matching TRBD1 (6 bases). This CDR3 has 16 amino acids. V lost 4 bases and J 3 bases, leaving 19 bases between the germline ends. Germline lookup yields CDR1 SGHNT and CDR2 YYREEE (reference sequence).

This clone was seen once. The chain couples TRBV13 to TRBJ2-7, with 7 nucleotides matching TRBD1. Germline assignment: CDR1 PRHDT and CDR2 FYEKMQ (reference sequence). The CDR3 consists of 16 residues. V gave up 1 base and J gave up 2 bases; unmatched junction bases: 8. CDR3: CASSLEGASRPYEQYF. Here the CDR3 DNA reads TGTGCCAGCAGCTTAGAGGGGGCCAGTCGACCCTACGAGCAGTACTTC.

The chain combines TRBV7-2 with TRBJ2-1; 14 bases are a match to TRBD2. Germline assignment: CDR1 SGHTA and CDR2 FQGNSA. Germline trimming cut 5 bases from V and 8 bases from J; bases unmatched to any gene: 5. This CDR3 comprises 15 residues. Written as DNA, the CDR3 is TGTGCCAGCAGCCTGGGACTAGCGGGAGTGGATGAGCAGTTCTTC. It translates to CASSLGLAGVDEQFF.

J is TRBJ1-1 and V is TRBV6-5; TRBD1 agrees at 7 bases. CDR3 length equals 11 residues. V trimming: 9 bases; J trimming: 5 bases; junction bases outside the gene matches: 3. In germline, CDR1 is MNHEY, CDR2 SVGAGI. DNA of the CDR3: TGTGCCAGGCTACAGGGGACTGAAGCTTTCTTT. Amino acids: CARLQGTEAFF.

V is TRBV10-3 and J is TRBJ1-1; a possible D gene is TRBD1 (6 bases). Germline V gene sequence: CDR1 ENHRY, CDR2 SYGVKD. V gave up 3 bases and J gave up 2 bases, with 13 bases separating them. The CDR3 runs to 15 residues. The CDR3 DNA is TGTGCCATCAGTGACGGCGGGGGGCGAAACACTGAAGCTTTCTTT. Encoded protein: CAISDGGGRNTEAFF.

This chain uses TRBV11-2 with TRBJ1-5; 7 bases line up with TRBD1. J gave up 3 bases and V 0 bases, and 8 bases lay outside the gene matches. Per the germline V gene, CDR1 is SGHAT and CDR2 is FQNNGV. The CDR3 runs to 17 residues. CDR3 region: CASSLDPAGGDNQPQHF. CDR3 DNA sequence: TGTGCCAGCAGCTTAGATCCGGCAGGGGGTGACAATCAGCCCCAGCATTTT.

The chain links TRBV7-2 to TRBJ1-1; D ambiguous. V dropped 1 base and J dropped 7 bases, with 10 bases sitting between them. The CDR3 contains 13 residues. CDR1 SGHTA and CDR2 FQGNSA come from the germline V gene. The CDR3 loop reads CASSLGLNGEAFF. The CDR3 nucleotides read TGTGCCAGCAGCTTAGGGTTAAACGGTGAAGCTTTCTTT.

The chain uses TRBV5-1 and TRBJ2-2; D is unresolved. CDR3 length: 13 amino acids. V lost 2 bases to trimming and J lost 6 bases, with 8 bases between them. The germline CDR1 and CDR2 sequences are SGHRS and YFSETQ. The chain's CDR3 is CASSLGGSGELFF. In DNA form, the CDR3 reads TGCGCCAGCAGCTTAGGCGGCTCCGGGGAGCTGTTTTTT.